This TCR beta chain originates from a study of patients and donors after allogeneic stem cell transplantation. The germline CDR1 and CDR2 sequences are SEHNR and FQNEAQ (reference sequence). V gave up 6 bases and J gave up 5 bases; unmatched junction bases: 8. The CDR3 has 14 amino acids. Each CDR3 protein is one row after TCRdb ran MiXCR on the RT-PCR reads. This table has 390,000 or so distinct CDR3 sequences, roughly 17% appearing once. This sequence originates from a human donor who was either an allogeneic HSCT recipient or a stem cell or donor lymphocyte infusion donor (not recorded which). It is not recorded whose cells these are; they may come from a transplant donor. The chain links TRBV7-9 to TRBJ2-7; 9 bases are a match to TRBD1. Sequenced: blood, either unsorted or a sorted T cell fraction (not recorded which). The CDR3 is CASSYADRGHEQYF. The CDR3 DNA follows: TGTGCCAGCAGTTACGCGGACAGGGGCCACGAGCAGTACTTC.